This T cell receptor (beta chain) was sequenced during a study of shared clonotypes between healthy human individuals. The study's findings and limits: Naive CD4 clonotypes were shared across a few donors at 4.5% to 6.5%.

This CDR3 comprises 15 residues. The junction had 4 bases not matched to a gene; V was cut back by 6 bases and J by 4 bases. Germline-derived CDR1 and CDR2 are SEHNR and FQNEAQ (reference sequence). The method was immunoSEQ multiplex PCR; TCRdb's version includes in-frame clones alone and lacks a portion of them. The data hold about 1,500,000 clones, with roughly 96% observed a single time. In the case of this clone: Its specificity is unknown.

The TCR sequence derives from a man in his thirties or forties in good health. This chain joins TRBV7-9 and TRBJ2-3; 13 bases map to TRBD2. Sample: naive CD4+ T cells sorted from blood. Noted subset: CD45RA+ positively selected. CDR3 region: CASRRTSGSSDTQYF. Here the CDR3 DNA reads TGTGCCAGCAGACGGACTAGCGGGAGTTCAGATACGCAGTATTTT.